Described below is a single T cell receptor beta chain sequence and its context. Its antigen is not identified. The data were taken from a study of a mutant IDH1 vaccine in newly diagnosed glioma. Study at large: The start of vaccination came 4-6 weeks after radiotherapy alone, or with temozolomide cycles. Treated patients showed a male proportion of around 60%, a female proportion of about 40%, and a mean age of 40.4 years.

This CDR3 spans 15 amino acids. V was trimmed by 3 bases and J by 4 bases, leaving 16 bases between them. Germline CDR1 and CDR2: SGHAT and FQNNGV. Whole-study results and caveats: Immune responses induced by the vaccine were seen in less than 95% of patients, spanning multiple MHC alleles. Seemingly, top peripheral T cell clonotype changes bore no relation to pseudoprogression.

Measured with immunoSEQ multiplex PCR; TCRdb has only the in-frame clones, and not every one. The sample lists some 38,000 clones; 60% to 85% were seen once. Time point specified: week 47, end of study. Mutant IDH1 20-mer peptide, at 300 ug, made up each vaccine dose, with topical imiquimod. This chain uses TRBV11-2 with TRBJ2-7; perhaps TRBD2 as D (6 bases). This clonotype was obtained from a man aged 40-49 years with glioma. Specimen: PBMCs, collected from a glioma patient whose treatment included an IDH1 peptide vaccine. The CDR3: CASSFSPAAGYEQYV. The CDR3, as DNA: TGTGCCAGCAGCTTTTCCCCAGCGGCGGGGTACGAGCAGTACGTC.